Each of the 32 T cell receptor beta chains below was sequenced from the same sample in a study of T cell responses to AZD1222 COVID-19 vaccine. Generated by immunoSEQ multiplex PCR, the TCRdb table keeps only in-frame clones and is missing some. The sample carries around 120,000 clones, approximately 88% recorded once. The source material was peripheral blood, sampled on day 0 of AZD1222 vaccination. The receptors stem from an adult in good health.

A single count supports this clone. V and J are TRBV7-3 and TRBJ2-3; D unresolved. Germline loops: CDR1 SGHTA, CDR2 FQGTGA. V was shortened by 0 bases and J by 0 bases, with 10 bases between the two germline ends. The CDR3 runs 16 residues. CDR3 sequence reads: CASSLTISSSTDTQYF. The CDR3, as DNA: TGTGCCAGCAGCTTAACGATCAGCTCTAGCACAGATACGCAGTATTTT.

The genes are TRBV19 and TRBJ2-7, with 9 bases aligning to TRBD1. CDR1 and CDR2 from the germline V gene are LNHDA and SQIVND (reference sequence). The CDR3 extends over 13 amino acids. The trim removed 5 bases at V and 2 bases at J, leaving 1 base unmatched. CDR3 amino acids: CASSRDRAYEQYF. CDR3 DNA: TGTGCCAGTAGTCGGGACAGGGCCTACGAGCAGTACTTC.

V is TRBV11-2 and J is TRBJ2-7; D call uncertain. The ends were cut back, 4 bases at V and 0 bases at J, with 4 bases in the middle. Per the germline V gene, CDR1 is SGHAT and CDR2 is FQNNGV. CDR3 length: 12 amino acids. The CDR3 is CASSSSSYEQYF. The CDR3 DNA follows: TGTGCCAGCAGCTCGAGCTCCTACGAGCAGTACTTC.

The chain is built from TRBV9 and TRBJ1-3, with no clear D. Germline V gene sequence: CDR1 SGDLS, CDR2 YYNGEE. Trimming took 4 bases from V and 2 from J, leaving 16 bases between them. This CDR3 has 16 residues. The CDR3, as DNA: TGTGCCAGCAGCCTGAGTGCCCGGGAGACTGGAAACACCATATATTTT. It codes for CASSLSARETGNTIYF.

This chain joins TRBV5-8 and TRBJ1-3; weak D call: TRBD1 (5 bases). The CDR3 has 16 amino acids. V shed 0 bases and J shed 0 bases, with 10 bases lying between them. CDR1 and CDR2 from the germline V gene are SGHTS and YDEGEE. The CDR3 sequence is CASSLAGPGSGNTIYF. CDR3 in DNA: TGTGCCAGCAGCTTGGCAGGGCCGGGCTCTGGAAACACCATATATTTT.

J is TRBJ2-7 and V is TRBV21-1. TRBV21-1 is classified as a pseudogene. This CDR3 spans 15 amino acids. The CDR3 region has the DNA TGTGCCAGCAGCGCCCCCCGGTCGGACCACTACGAGCAGTACTTC. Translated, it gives CASSAPRSDHYEQYF.

Here the CDR3 reads CASSPPSLASEKLFF. CDR3 DNA: TGTGCCAGCTCACCACCGAGCCTGGCAAGTGAAAAACTGTTTTTT. The J gene is TRBJ1-4, the V gene TRBV18; D is unclear. Trimming stripped 0 bases from V and 7 bases from J, with 12 bases between. The V gene's germline CDR1 is KGHSH and CDR2 LQKENI. CDR3 length: 15 amino acids.

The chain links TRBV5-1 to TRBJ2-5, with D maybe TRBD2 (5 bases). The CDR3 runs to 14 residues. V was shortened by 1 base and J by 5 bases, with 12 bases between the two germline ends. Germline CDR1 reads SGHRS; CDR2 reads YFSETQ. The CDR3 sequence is CASSLTSIQETQYF. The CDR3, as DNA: TGCGCCAGCAGCTTGACTAGTATTCAGGAGACCCAGTACTTC.

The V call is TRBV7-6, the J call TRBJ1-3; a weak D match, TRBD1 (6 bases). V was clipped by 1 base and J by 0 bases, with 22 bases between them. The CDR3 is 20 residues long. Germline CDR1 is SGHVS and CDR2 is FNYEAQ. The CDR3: CASSLVAGAFSSLSGNTIYF. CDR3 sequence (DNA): TGTGCCAGCAGCTTAGTTGCAGGGGCCTTTTCTTCCCTCTCTGGAAACACCATATATTTT.

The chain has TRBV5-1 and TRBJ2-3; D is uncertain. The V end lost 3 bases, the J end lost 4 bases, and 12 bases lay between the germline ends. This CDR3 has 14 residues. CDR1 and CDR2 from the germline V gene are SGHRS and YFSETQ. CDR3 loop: CASSWKVPSDTQYF. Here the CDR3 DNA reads TGCGCCAGCAGCTGGAAAGTTCCGTCAGATACGCAGTATTTT.

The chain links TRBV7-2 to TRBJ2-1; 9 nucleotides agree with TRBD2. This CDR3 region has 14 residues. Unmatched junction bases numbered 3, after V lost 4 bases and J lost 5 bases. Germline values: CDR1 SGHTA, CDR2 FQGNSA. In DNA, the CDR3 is TGTGCCAGCAGCTCCGGGACTAGCAACAATGAGCAGTTCTTC. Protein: CASSSGTSNNEQFF. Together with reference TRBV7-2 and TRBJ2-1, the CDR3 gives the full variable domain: GAGVSQSPSNKVTEKGKDVELRCDPISGHTALYWYRQSLGQGLEFLIYFQGNSAPDKSGLPSDRFSAERTGGSVSTLTIQRTQQEDSAVYLCASSSGTSNNEQFFGPGTRLTVL.

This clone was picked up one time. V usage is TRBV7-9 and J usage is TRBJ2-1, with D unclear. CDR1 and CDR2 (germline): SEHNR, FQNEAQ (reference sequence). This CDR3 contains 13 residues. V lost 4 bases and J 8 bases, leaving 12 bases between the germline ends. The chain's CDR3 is CASSYNGVDEQFF. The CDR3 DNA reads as TGTGCCAGCAGCTATAATGGGGTGGATGAGCAGTTCTTC.

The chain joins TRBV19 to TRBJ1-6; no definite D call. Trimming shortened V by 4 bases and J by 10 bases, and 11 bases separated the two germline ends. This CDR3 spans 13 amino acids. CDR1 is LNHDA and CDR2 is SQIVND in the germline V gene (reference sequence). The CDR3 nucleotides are TGTGCCAGTAGTAATTATAATATCTCACCCCTCCACTTT. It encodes CASSNYNISPLHF.

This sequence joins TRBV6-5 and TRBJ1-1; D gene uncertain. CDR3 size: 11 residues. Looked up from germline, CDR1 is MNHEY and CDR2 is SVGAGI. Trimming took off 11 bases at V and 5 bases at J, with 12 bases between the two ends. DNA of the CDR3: TGTGCCTGTCTTTTAGGTACTGAAGCTTTCTTT. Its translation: CACLLGTEAFF.

CDR3 sequence (DNA): TGTGCCAGCCACAGGGGGCAGTGGAACACTGAAGCTTTCTTT. Translated: CASHRGQWNTEAFF. V usage is TRBV6-5 and J usage is TRBJ1-1; TRBD1 aligns across 9 bases. The germline gives CDR1 MNHEY, CDR2 SVGAGI. The junction had 5 bases not matched to a gene; V was cut back by 8 bases and J by 1 base. This CDR3 contains 14 residues.

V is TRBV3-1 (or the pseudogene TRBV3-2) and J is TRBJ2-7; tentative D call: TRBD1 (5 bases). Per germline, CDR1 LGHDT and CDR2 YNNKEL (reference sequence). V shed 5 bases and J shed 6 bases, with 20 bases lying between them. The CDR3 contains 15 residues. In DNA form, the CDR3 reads TGTGCCAGCAGCAAAATATCACAGGATCACGGCGAGCAGTACTTC. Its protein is CASSKISQDHGEQYF.

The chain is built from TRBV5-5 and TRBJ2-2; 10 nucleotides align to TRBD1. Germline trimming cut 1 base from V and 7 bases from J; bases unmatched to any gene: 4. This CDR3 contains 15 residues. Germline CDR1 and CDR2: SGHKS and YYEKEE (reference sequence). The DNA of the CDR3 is TGTGCCAGCAGCTTGTCGGGACAGGGGAGCGGGGAGCTGTTTTTT. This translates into CASSLSGQGSGELFF.

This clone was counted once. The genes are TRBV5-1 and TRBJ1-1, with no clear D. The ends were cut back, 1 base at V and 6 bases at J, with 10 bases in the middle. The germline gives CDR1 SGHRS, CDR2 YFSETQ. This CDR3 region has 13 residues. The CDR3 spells CASSLRGKAEAFF. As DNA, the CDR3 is TGCGCCAGCAGCTTGCGGGGAAAAGCTGAAGCTTTCTTT. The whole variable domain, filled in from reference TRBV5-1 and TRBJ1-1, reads KAGVTQTPRYLIKTRGQQVTLSCSPISGHRSVSWYQQTPGQGLQFLFEYFSETQRNKGNFPGRFSGRQFSNSRSEMNVSTLELGDSALYLCASSLRGKAEAFFGQGTRLTVV.

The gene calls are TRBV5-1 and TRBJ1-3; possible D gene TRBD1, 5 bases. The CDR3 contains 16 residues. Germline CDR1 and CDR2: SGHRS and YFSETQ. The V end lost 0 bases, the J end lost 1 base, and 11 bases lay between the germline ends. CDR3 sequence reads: CASSLAGEGSGNTIYF. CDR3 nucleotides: TGCGCCAGCAGCTTGGCCGGGGAGGGGTCTGGAAACACCATATATTTT.

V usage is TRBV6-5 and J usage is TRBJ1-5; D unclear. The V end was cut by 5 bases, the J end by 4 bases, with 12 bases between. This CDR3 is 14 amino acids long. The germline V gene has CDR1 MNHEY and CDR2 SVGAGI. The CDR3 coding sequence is TGTGCCAGCAGTCCCGGACGGAAGAATCAGCCCCAGCATTTT. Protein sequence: CASSPGRKNQPQHF.

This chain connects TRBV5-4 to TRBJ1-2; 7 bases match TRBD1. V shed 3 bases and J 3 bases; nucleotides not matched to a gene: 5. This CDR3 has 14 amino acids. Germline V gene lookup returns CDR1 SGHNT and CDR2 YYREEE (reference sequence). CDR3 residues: CASSSATGDYGYTF. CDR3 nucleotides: TGTGCCAGCAGCTCGGCCACAGGGGACTATGGCTACACCTTC.

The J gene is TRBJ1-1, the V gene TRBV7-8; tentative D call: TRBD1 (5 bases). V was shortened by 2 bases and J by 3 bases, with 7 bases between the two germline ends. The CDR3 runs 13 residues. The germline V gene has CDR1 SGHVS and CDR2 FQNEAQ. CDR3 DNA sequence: TGTGCCAGCAGCTTATGGGGGGACACTGAAGCTTTCTTT. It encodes CASSLWGDTEAFF.

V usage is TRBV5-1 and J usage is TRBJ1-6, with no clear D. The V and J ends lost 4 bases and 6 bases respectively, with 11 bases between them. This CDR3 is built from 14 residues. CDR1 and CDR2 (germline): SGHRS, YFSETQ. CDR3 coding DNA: TGCGCCAGCAGCCCGCAAGATGGTAATTCACCCCTCCACTTT. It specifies CASSPQDGNSPLHF.

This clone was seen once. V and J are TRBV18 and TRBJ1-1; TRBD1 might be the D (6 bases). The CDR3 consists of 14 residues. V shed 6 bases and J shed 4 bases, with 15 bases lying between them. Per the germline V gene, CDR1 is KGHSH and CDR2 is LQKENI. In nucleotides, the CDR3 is TGTGCCAGCTCCCGGGGATTGGGGGCCACTGAAGCTTTCTTT. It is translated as CASSRGLGATEAFF.

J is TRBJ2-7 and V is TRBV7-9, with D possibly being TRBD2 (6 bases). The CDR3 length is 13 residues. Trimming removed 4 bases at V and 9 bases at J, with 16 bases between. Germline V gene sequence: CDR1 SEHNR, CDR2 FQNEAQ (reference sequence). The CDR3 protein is CASSWGDLTGQYF. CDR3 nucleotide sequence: TGTGCCAGCAGCTGGGGGGACCTAACAGGGCAGTACTTC.

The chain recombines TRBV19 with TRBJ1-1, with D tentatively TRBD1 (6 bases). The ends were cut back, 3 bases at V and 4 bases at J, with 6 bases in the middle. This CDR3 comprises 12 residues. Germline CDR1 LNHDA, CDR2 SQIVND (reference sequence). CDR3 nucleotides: TGTGCCAGTAGTATGGGGGCCACTGAAGCTTTCTTT. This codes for CASSMGATEAFF.

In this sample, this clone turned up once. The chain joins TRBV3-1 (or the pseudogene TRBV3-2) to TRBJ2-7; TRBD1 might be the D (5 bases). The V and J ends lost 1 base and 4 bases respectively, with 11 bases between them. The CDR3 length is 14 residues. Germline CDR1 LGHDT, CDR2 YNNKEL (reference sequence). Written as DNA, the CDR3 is TGTGCCAGCAGCCAAGGGCTGAAGGGGTACGAGCAGTACTTC. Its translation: CASSQGLKGYEQYF.

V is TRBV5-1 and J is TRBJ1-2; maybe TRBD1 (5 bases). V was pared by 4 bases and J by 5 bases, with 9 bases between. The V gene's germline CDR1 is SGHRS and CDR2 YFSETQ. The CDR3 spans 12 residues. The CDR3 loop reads CASSPAGYGYTF. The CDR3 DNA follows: TGCGCCAGCAGCCCGGCAGGGTATGGCTACACCTTC.

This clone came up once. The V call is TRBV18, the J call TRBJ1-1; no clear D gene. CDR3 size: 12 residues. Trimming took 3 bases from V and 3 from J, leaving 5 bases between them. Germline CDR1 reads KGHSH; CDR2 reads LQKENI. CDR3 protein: CASSPAHTEAFF. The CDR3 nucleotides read TGTGCCAGCTCACCCGCCCACACTGAAGCTTTCTTT.

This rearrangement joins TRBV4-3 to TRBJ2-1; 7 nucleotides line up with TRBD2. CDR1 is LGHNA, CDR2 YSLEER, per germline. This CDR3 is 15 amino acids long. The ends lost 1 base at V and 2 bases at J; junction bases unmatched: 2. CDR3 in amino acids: CASSQGLAAYNEQFF. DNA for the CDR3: TGCGCCAGCAGCCAAGGCCTAGCGGCCTACAATGAGCAGTTCTTC.

CDR3 DNA sequence: TGTGCCAGCAGTATCAGGGGGCTAGGGGGCTACACCTTC. Encoded protein: CASSIRGLGGYTF. This chain connects TRBV27 to TRBJ1-2; 8 nucleotides align to TRBD1. Losses at the gene ends were 5 bases for V and 8 bases for J; bases not matched to a gene: 7. CDR3 size: 13 residues. Germline CDR1 is MNHEY and CDR2 is SMNVEV (reference sequence).

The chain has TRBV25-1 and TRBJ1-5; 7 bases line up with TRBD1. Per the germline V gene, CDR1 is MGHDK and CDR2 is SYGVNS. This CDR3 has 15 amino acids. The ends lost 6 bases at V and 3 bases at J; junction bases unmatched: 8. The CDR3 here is CASSPEGQNNQPQHF. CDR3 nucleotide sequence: TGTGCCAGCAGCCCTGAGGGACAGAACAATCAGCCCCAGCATTTT.